This TCR beta chain was sequenced for a study of regulatory T cells in long-lasting Graves disease. Described time point: persistent/refractory GD, antithyroid drugs over 5 years with positive TRAb. PBMC RNA served as the TCR library source. This clonotype was observed a few times. Its antigen is not known. The trim removed 1 base at V and 5 bases at J, leaving 10 bases unmatched. The length of the CDR3 is 15 residues. Germline-derived CDR1 and CDR2 are DFQATT and SNEGSKA (reference sequence). Study outcomes and limitations: Persistent Graves' cases showed lower TCR diversity than newly diagnosed cases.

Arm-PCR of CDR3 regions with iRepertoire HTBI primers generated TCR beta libraries. In TCRdb, the multiplex PCR reads were re-called with MiXCR into one record per CDR3 protein. The sample contains around 460,000 distinct CDR3 sequences, around a fifth of which appear only once. The specimen comprised peripheral blood mononuclear cells (PBMCs), sampled when the disease was refractory, from a patient treated with antithyroid drugs. The TCR sequence derives from a female donor with Graves disease. V is TRBV20-1 and J is TRBJ2-7; 8 nucleotides align to TRBD1. The CDR3 DNA sequence: TGCAGTGCTAGAGGCCCCCAGACAGGGGAGAACGAGCAGTACTTC. Its protein product is CSARGPQTGENEQYF.